The 27 T cell receptor beta chains below all came from one sample that was sequenced in a study of OX40 agonist ivuxolimab in advanced cancers. The repertoire was sequenced with immunoSEQ multiplex PCR; TCRdb's copy has only in-frame clones and lacks some. Of approximately 70,000 clones listed, approximately 90% are singletons. The sample here was CD4+ or CD8+ T cells sorted from blood, taken in a trial of the OX40 agonist ivuxolimab. These receptor sequences come from an adult with an advanced solid tumor such as melanoma, head and neck, liver or kidney cancer.

CDR3 bases: TGTGCCAGCAGTTGGGTTAGTTCGGAGACCCAGTACTTC. Its translation is CASSWVSSETQYF. The rearrangement joins TRBV28 to TRBJ2-5; D gene uncertain. Germline V gene data show CDR1 as MDHEN and CDR2 as SYDVKM. V lost 4 bases, J lost 5 bases, and 11 bases lay in between. This CDR3 region has 13 residues. Based on the CDR3 plus reference TRBV28 and TRBJ2-5, the full variable domain is DVKVTQSSRYLVKRTGEKVFLECVQDMDHENMFWYRQDPGLGLRLIYFSYDVKMKEKGDIPEGYSVSREKKERFSLILESASTNQTSMYLCASSWVSSETQYFGPGTRLLVL.

J is TRBJ2-5 and V is TRBV27, with 10 bases aligning to TRBD2. V lost 5 bases, J lost 4 bases, and 4 bases stayed unmatched. CDR3 length: 14 amino acids. Looked up from germline, CDR1 is MNHEY and CDR2 is SMNVEV (reference sequence). The CDR3 spells CASSQRLAGETQYF. The CDR3 nucleotides read TGTGCCAGCAGTCAAAGACTAGCGGGAGAGACCCAGTACTTC.

This chain links TRBV5-1 with TRBJ2-5; the match to TRBD1 covers 9 bases. The germline V gene encodes CDR1 SGHRS and CDR2 YFSETQ. This CDR3 region has 16 residues. V dropped 4 bases and J dropped 1; count of bases not matched to a gene: 8. CDR3: CASSRTGDPGQETQYF. In nucleotides, the CDR3 is TGCGCCAGCAGCAGGACAGGGGACCCTGGCCAAGAGACCCAGTACTTC.

The CDR3 spells CASRRQGNTGELFF. The CDR3 DNA reads as TGTGCCAGCAGGAGACAGGGAAACACCGGGGAGCTGTTTTTT. The chain uses TRBV6-5 and TRBJ2-2, with 7 bases that match TRBD1. With 6 bases clipped from V and 2 bases from J, the junction kept 3 bases outside the gene matches. The CDR3 totals 14 residues. CDR1 and CDR2 (germline): MNHEY, SVGAGI.

The chain uses TRBV10-3 and TRBJ2-5, with a possible D match to TRBD1 (6 bases). The CDR3 is made up of 13 amino acids. In germline, CDR1 is ENHRY, CDR2 SYGVKD. Trimming shortened V by 3 bases and J by 10 bases, and 15 bases separated the two germline ends. CDR3 residues: CAISDGGAVGQYF. The CDR3 bases are TGTGCCATCAGTGATGGGGGCGCCGTGGGCCAGTACTTC.

The chain uses TRBV9 and TRBJ2-3; 13 bases match TRBD2. The junction had 2 bases not matched to a gene; V was cut back by 4 bases and J by 0 bases. Germline V gene data show CDR1 as SGDLS and CDR2 as YYNGEE. This CDR3 is 16 amino acids long. In DNA, the CDR3 is TGTGCCAGCAGCCAGGGACTAGCGGGGAGCACAGATACGCAGTATTTT. Translation: CASSQGLAGSTDTQYF.

The CDR3 sequence: CASSPRTGSDYGYTF. The DNA of the CDR3 is TGTGCCAGCAGCCCCCGAACAGGGTCAGACTATGGCTACACCTTC. This chain joins TRBV9 and TRBJ1-2, with D possibly matching TRBD1 (6 bases). With 4 bases removed from V and 3 bases from J, the gap between germline ends came to 16 bases. Germline values: CDR1 SGDLS, CDR2 YYNGEE. CDR3 size: 15 residues.

The V call is TRBV4-1, the J call TRBJ1-1; D is undetermined. CDR3 size: 14 residues. Germline assignment: CDR1 MGHRA and CDR2 YSYEKL. Trimming shortened V by 1 base and J by 1 base, and 7 bases separated the two germline ends. CDR3 nucleotide sequence: TGCGCCAGCAGCCAAGTTGGCAGGAACACTGAAGCTTTCTTT. It is translated as CASSQVGRNTEAFF.

The V gene is TRBV28, the J gene TRBJ1-6, with D uncertain. Trimming pared 1 base from V and 6 bases from J, leaving 16 bases between. The CDR3 length is 17 residues. Germline V CDR1 and CDR2: MDHEN, SYDVKM. The CDR3 region has the DNA TGTGCCAGCAGTTTATTTCCGGAACCTAGTAGTAATTCACCCCTCCACTTT. Amino acids: CASSLFPEPSSNSPLHF.

The chain carries TRBV6-5 and TRBJ2-7; 9 bases match TRBD1. The CDR3 sequence is 14 residues long. V was clipped by 6 bases and J by 4 bases; unmatched bases: 7. The germline V gene encodes CDR1 MNHEY and CDR2 SVGAGI. The CDR3 DNA is TGTGCCAGCAGGGGACAGGGCGTGAGGTACGAGCAGTACTTC. Protein: CASRGQGVRYEQYF.

The count of this clone is one. The chain recombines TRBV7-2 with TRBJ2-3, with D unclear. Trimming stripped 2 bases from V and 4 bases from J, with 4 bases between. This CDR3 comprises 12 residues. From germline, CDR1 is SGHTA and CDR2 FQGNSA. CDR3 loop: CASSLIADTQYF. DNA of the CDR3: TGTGCCAGCAGCTTAATAGCAGATACGCAGTATTTT.

The chain couples TRBV7-2 to TRBJ2-7; TRBD2 matches 15 bases. V lost 6 bases and J lost 2; bases outside the gene matches: 8. The CDR3 covers 17 residues. CDR1 and CDR2 (germline): SGHTA, FQGNSA. The CDR3 bases are TGTGCCAGCAGGTCGGGACTAGCGGGGGGTCCCCCCTACGAGCAGTACTTC. This translates into CASRSGLAGGPPYEQYF.

V gene TRBV7-2 combines with J gene TRBJ2-5; TRBD2 aligns across 10 bases. The CDR3 has 15 amino acids. Germline V CDR1 and CDR2: SGHTA, FQGNSA. The ends lost 1 base at V and 13 bases at J; junction bases unmatched: 12. The CDR3 coding sequence is TGTGCCAGCAGCTTAGAAGGTAGCGGGGGGCCCTCCCGGTACTTC. Encoded protein: CASSLEGSGGPSRYF.

CDR3 protein: CASSIIPTRTQYF. The CDR3 DNA reads as TGTGCCAGCAGTATTATCCCCACGCGGACCCAGTACTTC. V usage is TRBV11-2 and J usage is TRBJ2-5; D unclear. Germline V gene sequence: CDR1 SGHAT, CDR2 FQNNGV. CDR3 length: 13 amino acids. V was cut by 6 bases and J by 7 bases, with 15 bases left in between. The complete variable domain, with remaining parts taken from reference TRBV11-2 and TRBJ2-5, reads EAGVAQSPRYKIIEKRQSVAFWCNPISGHATLYWYQQILGQGPKLLIQFQNNGVVDDSQLPKDRFSAERLKGVDSTLKIQPAKLEDSAVYLCASSIIPTRTQYFGPGTRLLVL.

This chain links TRBV19 with TRBJ2-5, with a weak D call TRBD1 (5 bases). Germline-derived CDR1 and CDR2 are LNHDA and SQIVND (reference sequence). CDR3 length: 15 amino acids. Trimming left V 3 bases short and J 2 bases short, with 13 bases between. The CDR3 spells CASSIEPGQQETQYF. The CDR3 bases are TGTGCCAGTAGTATCGAACCCGGACAACAAGAGACCCAGTACTTC.

This clone was detected only a few times. The chain carries TRBV28 and TRBJ2-7, with D maybe TRBD2 (6 bases). This CDR3 is built from 19 residues. The V gene lost 4 bases and the J gene lost 0 bases, with 25 bases spanning the gap. Looked up from germline, CDR1 is MDHEN and CDR2 is SYDVKM. The DNA of the CDR3 is TGTGCCAGCAGTTACGACCTGGGTTTTGTCGGCGGGATCTCCTACGAGCAGTACTTC. Translated, it gives CASSYDLGFVGGISYEQYF.

The rearrangement joins TRBV6-5 to TRBJ1-1; D gene unclear. V was trimmed by 2 bases and J by 8 bases, leaving 15 bases between them. Germline CDR1 and CDR2: MNHEY and SVGAGI. CDR3 length: 14 residues. The CDR3, as DNA: TGTGCCAGCAGTTACACGGTTACCAGTCAGGAAGCTTTCTTT. Its translation is CASSYTVTSQEAFF.

The rearrangement links TRBV5-1 to TRBJ2-5, with D possibly TRBD1 on 7 matching bases. The germline gives CDR1 SGHRS, CDR2 YFSETQ. The CDR3 loop spans 13 amino acids. Trimming cost V 4 bases and J 10 bases, with 17 bases left between them. CDR3 DNA sequence: TGCGCCAGCAGCCCAAACTGGCAGGGGGGCCAGTACTTC. Residues: CASSPNWQGGQYF.

V gene TRBV28 combines with J gene TRBJ2-1; perhaps TRBD1 as D (6 bases). The ends were cut back, 2 bases at V and 5 bases at J, with 10 bases in the middle. In germline, CDR1 is MDHEN, CDR2 SYDVKM. This CDR3 is 14 amino acids long. CDR3 bases: TGTGCCAGCAGTTTAAGGGGGACGGACAATGAGCAGTTCTTC. It translates to CASSLRGTDNEQFF.

The chain recombines TRBV28 with TRBJ2-2, with 7 bases matching TRBD1. The CDR3 extends over 14 amino acids. In germline, CDR1 is MDHEN, CDR2 SYDVKM. J lost 7 bases, V lost 5 bases, and 7 bases had no gene match. In DNA form, the CDR3 reads TGTGCCAGCAGTACAGACAGGGTCGGCGGGGAGCTGTTTTTT. It specifies CASSTDRVGGELFF.

The chain joins TRBV28 to TRBJ2-7, with 7 bases matching TRBD1. This CDR3 comprises 12 residues. Trimming removed 9 bases from V and 2 bases from J; junction bases left unmatched: 4. Looked up from germline, CDR1 is MDHEN and CDR2 is SYDVKM. The CDR3 bases are TGTGCCAGTAGGGACAGTGCCTACGAGCAGTACTTC. Translating it yields CASRDSAYEQYF.

This clone occurred once. The chain employs TRBV6-1 and TRBJ2-3; 11 bases are shared with TRBD2. This CDR3 has 16 residues. The V gene's germline CDR1 is MNHNS and CDR2 SASEGT. The junction had 1 base not matched to a gene; V was cut back by 2 bases and J by 0 bases. CDR3: CASSELAGGSTDTQYF. As DNA, the CDR3 is TGTGCCAGCAGTGAATTAGCGGGGGGGAGCACAGATACGCAGTATTTT.

The genes are TRBV2 and TRBJ2-7, with 7 bases matching TRBD1. Per the germline V gene, CDR1 is SNHLY and CDR2 is FYNNEI. Losses at the gene ends were 2 bases for V and 12 bases for J; bases not matched to a gene: 4. The CDR3 extends over 11 amino acids. CDR3 amino acids: CASSERDSSYF. CDR3 nucleotide sequence: TGTGCCAGCAGTGAACGGGACAGCTCGTACTTC.

J is TRBJ2-7 and V is TRBV11-2; no clear D gene. This CDR3 region has 11 residues. V gave up 5 bases and J gave up 7 bases, with 9 bases separating them. Per germline, CDR1 SGHAT and CDR2 FQNNGV. The CDR3 reads CASSPLGEQYF. The CDR3 region has the DNA TGTGCCAGCAGCCCTTTGGGGGAGCAGTACTTC.

The chain links TRBV6-1 to TRBJ1-1; 8 bases align to TRBD1. This CDR3 is built from 12 residues. V trimming: 8 bases; J trimming: 5 bases; junction bases outside the gene matches: 4. Germline-derived CDR1 and CDR2 are MNHNS and SASEGT. As DNA, the CDR3 is TGTGCCAGCTCGACAGGGGTGACTGAAGCTTTCTTT. This codes for CASSTGVTEAFF.

The chain employs TRBV7-9 and TRBJ1-1, with no clear D. Trimming cost V 5 bases and J 2 bases, with 15 bases left between them. CDR3 length equals 15 residues. From germline, CDR1 is SEHNR and CDR2 FQNEAQ (reference sequence). CDR3 region: CASSRSLRSNTEAFF. In DNA form, the CDR3 reads TGTGCCAGCAGCCGATCGCTCAGGAGCAACACTGAAGCTTTCTTT. The full variable domain, its missing parts supplied by reference TRBV7-9 and TRBJ1-1, is DTGVSQNPRHKITKRGQNVTFRCDPISEHNRLYWYRQTLGQGPEFLTYFQNEAQLEKSRLLSDRFSAERPKGSFSTLEIQRTEQGDSAMYLCASSRSLRSNTEAFFGQGTRLTVV.

The J gene is TRBJ1-2, the V gene TRBV6-5; D unresolved. The germline V gene encodes CDR1 MNHEY and CDR2 SVGAGI. Trimming left V 2 bases short and J 7 bases short, with 11 bases between. The CDR3 runs to 13 residues. CDR3 loop: CASSYTLTGGYTF. The DNA for the CDR3 is TGTGCCAGCAGTTACACCCTAACGGGTGGCTACACCTTC.